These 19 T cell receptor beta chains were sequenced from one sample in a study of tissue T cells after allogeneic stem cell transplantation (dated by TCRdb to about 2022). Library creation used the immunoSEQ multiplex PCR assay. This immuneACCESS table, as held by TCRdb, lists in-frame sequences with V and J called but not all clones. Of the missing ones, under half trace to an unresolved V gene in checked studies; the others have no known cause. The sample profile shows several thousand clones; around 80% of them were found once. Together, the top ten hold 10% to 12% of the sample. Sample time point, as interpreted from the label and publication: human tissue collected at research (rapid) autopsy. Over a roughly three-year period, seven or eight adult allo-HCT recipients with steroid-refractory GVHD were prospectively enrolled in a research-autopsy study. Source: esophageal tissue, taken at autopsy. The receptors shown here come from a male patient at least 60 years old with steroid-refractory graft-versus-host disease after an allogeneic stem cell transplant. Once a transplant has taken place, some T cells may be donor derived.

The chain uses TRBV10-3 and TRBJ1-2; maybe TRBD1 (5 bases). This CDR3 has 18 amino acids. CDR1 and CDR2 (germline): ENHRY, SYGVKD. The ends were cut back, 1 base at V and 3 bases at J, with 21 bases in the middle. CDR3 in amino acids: CAISELRPGKATDYGYTF. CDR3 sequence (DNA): TGTGCCATCAGTGAGTTGAGGCCAGGGAAAGCGACTGACTATGGCTACACCTTC.

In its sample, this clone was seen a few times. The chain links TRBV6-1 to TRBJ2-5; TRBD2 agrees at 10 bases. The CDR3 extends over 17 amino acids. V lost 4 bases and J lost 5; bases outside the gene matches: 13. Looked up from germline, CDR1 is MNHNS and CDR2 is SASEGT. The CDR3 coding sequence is TGTGCCAGCAGTGCTGGCCTCAGAAGCGGGGGGGCGGAGACCCAGTACTTC. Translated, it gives CASSAGLRSGGAETQYF.

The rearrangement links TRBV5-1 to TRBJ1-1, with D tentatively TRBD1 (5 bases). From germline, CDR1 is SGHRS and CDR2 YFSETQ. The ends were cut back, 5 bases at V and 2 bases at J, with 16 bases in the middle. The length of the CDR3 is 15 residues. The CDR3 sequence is CASRVGQGGNTEAFF. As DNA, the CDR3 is TGCGCCAGCAGGGTTGGGCAGGGAGGAAACACTGAAGCTTTCTTT. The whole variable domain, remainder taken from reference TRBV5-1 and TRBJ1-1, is KAGVTQTPRYLIKTRGQQVTLSCSPISGHRSVSWYQQTPGQGLQFLFEYFSETQRNKGNFPGRFSGRQFSNSRSEMNVSTLELGDSALYLCASRVGQGGNTEAFFGQGTRLTVV.

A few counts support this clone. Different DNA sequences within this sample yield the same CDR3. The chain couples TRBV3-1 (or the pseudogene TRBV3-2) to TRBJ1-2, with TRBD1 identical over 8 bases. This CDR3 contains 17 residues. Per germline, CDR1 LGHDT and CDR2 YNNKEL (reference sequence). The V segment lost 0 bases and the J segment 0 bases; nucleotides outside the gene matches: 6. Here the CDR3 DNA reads TGTGCCAGCAGCCAAGATGGATGGGGACAGGCTAACTATGGCTACACCTTC. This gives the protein CASSQDGWGQANYGYTF.

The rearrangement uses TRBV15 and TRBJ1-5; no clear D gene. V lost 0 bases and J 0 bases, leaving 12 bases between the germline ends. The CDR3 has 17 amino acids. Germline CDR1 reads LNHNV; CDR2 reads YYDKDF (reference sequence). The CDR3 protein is CATSRDKATISNQPQHF. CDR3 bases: TGTGCCACCAGCAGAGATAAGGCAACTATTAGCAATCAGCCCCAGCATTTT.

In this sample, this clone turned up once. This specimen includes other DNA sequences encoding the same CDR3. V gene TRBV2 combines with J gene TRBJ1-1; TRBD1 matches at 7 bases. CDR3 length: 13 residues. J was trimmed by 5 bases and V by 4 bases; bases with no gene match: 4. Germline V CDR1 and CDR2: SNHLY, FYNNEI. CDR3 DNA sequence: TGTGCCAGCAGTGCGGAGGGGGCAACTGAAGCTTTCTTT. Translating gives CASSAEGATEAFF.

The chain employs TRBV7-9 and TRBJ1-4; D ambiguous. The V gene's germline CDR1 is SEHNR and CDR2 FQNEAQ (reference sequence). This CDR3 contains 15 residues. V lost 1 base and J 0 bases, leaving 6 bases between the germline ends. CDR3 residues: CASSLDSPTNEKLFF. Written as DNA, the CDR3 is TGTGCCAGCAGCTTAGACAGCCCAACTAATGAAAAACTGTTTTTT.

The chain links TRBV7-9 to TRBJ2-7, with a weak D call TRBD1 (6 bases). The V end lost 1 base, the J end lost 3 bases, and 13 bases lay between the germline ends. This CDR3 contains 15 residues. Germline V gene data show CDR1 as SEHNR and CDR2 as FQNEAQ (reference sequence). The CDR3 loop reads CASSLVAGQIYEQYF. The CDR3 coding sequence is TGTGCCAGCAGCTTAGTGGCTGGACAGATCTACGAGCAGTACTTC.

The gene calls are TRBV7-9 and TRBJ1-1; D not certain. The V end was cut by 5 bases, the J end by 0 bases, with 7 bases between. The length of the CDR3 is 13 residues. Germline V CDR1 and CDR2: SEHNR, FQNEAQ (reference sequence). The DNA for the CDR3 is TGTGCCAGCAGCGCCCCACTGAACACTGAAGCTTTCTTT. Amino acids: CASSAPLNTEAFF.

The CDR3 DNA sequence: TGTGCCTGGAGTGGGGGGACTAGCGGGGGAGAGACCCAGTACTTC. Translated: CAWSGGTSGGETQYF. The gene calls are TRBV30 and TRBJ2-5; 14 bases match TRBD2. V was pared by 1 base and J by 4 bases, with 2 bases of the junction left unmatched. The CDR3 extends over 15 amino acids. CDR1 and CDR2 (germline): GTSNPN, SVGIG (reference sequence).

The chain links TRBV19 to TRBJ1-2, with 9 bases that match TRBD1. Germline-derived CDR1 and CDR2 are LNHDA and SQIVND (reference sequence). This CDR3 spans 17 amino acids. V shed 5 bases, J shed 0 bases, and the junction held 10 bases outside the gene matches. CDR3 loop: CASSLPGQGFPNYGYTF. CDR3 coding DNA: TGTGCCAGTAGTCTACCGGGACAGGGATTTCCTAACTATGGCTACACCTTC.

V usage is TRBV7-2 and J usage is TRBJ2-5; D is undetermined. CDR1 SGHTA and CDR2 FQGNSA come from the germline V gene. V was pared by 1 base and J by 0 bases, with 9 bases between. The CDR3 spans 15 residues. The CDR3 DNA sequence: TGTGCCAGCAGCTTAGGTGCCGTACACCAAGAGACCCAGTACTTC. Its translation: CASSLGAVHQETQYF.

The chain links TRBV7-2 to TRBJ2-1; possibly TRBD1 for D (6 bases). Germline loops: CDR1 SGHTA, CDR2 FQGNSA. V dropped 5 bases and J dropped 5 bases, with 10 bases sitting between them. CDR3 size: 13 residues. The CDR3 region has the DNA TGTGCCAGCAGCAATTCAGGGGACAATGAGCAGTTCTTC. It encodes CASSNSGDNEQFF.

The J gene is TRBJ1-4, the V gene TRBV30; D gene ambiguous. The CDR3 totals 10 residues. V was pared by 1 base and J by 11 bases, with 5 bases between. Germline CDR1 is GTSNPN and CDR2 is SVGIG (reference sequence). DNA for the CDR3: TGTGCCTGGAGTGGTGATAAACTGTTTTTT. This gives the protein CAWSGDKLFF.

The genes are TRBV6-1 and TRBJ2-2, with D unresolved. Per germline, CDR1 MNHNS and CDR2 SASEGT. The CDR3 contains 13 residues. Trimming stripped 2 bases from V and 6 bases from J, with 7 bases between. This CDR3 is CASSESISGELFF. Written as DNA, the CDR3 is TGTGCCAGCAGTGAATCTATTTCCGGGGAGCTGTTTTTT.

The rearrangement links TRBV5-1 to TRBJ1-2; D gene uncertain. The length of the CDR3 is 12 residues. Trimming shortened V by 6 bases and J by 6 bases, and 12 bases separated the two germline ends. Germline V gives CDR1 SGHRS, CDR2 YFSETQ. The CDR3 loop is CASTLGVNGYTF. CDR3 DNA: TGCGCCAGCACCCTAGGCGTCAATGGCTACACCTTC.

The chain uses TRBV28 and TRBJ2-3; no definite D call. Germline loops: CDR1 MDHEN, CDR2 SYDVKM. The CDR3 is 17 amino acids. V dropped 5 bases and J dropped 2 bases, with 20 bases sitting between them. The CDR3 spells CASSAWPRPSITDTQYF. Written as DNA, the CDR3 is TGTGCCAGCAGTGCATGGCCCCGGCCCTCAATCACAGATACGCAGTATTTT.

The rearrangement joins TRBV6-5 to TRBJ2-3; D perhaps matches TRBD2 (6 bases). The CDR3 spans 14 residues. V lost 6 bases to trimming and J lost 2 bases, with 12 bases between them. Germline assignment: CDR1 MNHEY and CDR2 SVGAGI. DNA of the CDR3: TGTGCCAGCAGGGAGGGACTTATCACAGATACGCAGTATTTT. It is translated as CASREGLITDTQYF.

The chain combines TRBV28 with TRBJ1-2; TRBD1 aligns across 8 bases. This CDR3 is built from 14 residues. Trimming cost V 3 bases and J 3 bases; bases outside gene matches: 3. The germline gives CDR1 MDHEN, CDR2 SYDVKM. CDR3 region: CASSFRDRHYGYTF. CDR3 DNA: TGTGCCAGCAGTTTCCGGGACAGGCACTATGGCTACACCTTC.